A single TCR beta chain is shown here with its context. The source of the sample is a study of siplizumab effects on memory and regulatory T cells. Some clones are missing from TCRdb's copy, which holds only in-frame ones; the method was immunoSEQ multiplex PCR. Of about 50,000 clones listed, more than 85% are singletons. Germline V gene data show CDR1 as MNHNY and CDR2 as SVGAGI (reference sequence). The ends were cut back, 3 bases at V and 3 bases at J, with 11 bases in the middle. This CDR3 spans 14 amino acids. The chain links TRBV6-6 to TRBJ1-1; D perhaps matches TRBD1 (5 bases). The sequenced material came from naive CD8+ T cells sorted from blood. The clonotype comes from a human donor in good health. This chain's CDR3 is CASSYSGLYTEAFF. The CDR3 DNA reads TGTGCCAGCAGTTATTCAGGGTTGTACACTGAAGCTTTCTTT.